The rows below give T cell receptor beta chains drawn from one sample of a study of a mutant IDH1 vaccine in newly diagnosed glioma. The method was immunoSEQ multiplex PCR; TCRdb's version includes in-frame clones alone and lacks a portion of them. The sample comprises roughly 54,000 clones, 81% of which are singletons, and approximately 3.1% rests with the top ten. Their antigens remain unidentified. The input for sequencing was PBMCs, taken from a glioma patient whose treatment included an IDH1 peptide vaccine. Receptor source: a man aged 30 to 39 with glioma. CDR3s include the opening cysteine and the closing phenylalanine or tryptophan. A D gene is named only where the DNA matches it firmly. Rows give clone size only sometimes, using once, few, many, or a class for an expanded clone.

-	TRBV15	-	TRBJ1-5	CATSSNPGEGQPQHF	TGTGCCACCAGCAGTAACCCCGGGGAAGGTCAGCCCCAGCATTTT
-	TRBV7-8	TRBD1	TRBJ2-7	CASSLDWDRVYEQYF	TGTGCCAGCAGCTTAGATTGGGACAGGGTTTACGAGCAGTACTTC
-	TRBV7-8	-	TRBJ1-3	CASSPSAFGNTIYF	TGTGCCAGCAGCCCCTCGGCCTTCGGAAACACCATATATTTT
-	TRBV25-1	-	TRBJ1-2	CASSDRTGTAGYGYTF	TGTGCCAGCAGTGACCGGACGGGCACGGCTGGATATGGCTACACCTTC
-	TRBV27	-	TRBJ2-7	CASSSGPSSYEQYF	TGTGCCAGCAGTTCCGGACCAAGCTCCTACGAGCAGTACTTC
-	TRBV6-5	-	TRBJ2-3	CASSHGQEGPDTQYF	TGTGCCAGCAGCCACGGACAGGAGGGCCCAGATACGCAGTATTTT
-	TRBV7-2	TRBD1	TRBJ1-4	CASSLRGQGFRGEKLFF	TGTGCCAGCAGCTTAAGGGGACAGGGCTTTCGGGGTGAAAAACTGTTTTTT
few	TRBV5-1	TRBD1	TRBJ1-1	CASRGTGSSEAFF	TGCGCCAGCAGAGGGACAGGAAGCTCTGAAGCTTTCTTT
-	TRBV19	-	TRBJ2-2	CASSIDWSRERTGELFF	TGTGCCAGTAGTATAGATTGGTCCAGGGAGCGCACCGGGGAGCTGTTTTTT
-	TRBV27	TRBD2	TRBJ2-3	CASSPGRGGLLRGTDTQYF	TGTGCCAGCAGTCCTGGGCGGGGGGGCCTCCTCCGTGGCACAGATACGCAGTATTTT
-	TRBV7-6	-	TRBJ2-1	CASSYDTGSGVLNEQFF	TGTGCCAGCAGTTATGATACGGGGTCCGGGGTACTCAATGAGCAGTTCTTC
few	TRBV30	-	TRBJ1-2	CAWEDSRYGYTF	TGTGCCTGGGAGGACAGCCGCTATGGCTACACCTTC
-	TRBV5-5	-	TRBJ1-1	CASSLWVGIEAFF	TGTGCCAGCAGCTTGTGGGTAGGGATTGAAGCTTTCTTT
-	TRBV11-2	-	TRBJ2-7	CASSLRENKAYEQYF	TGTGCCAGCAGCCTAAGAGAAAACAAGGCCTACGAGCAGTACTTC
-	TRBV13	-	TRBJ1-1	CASSLGGDRLNTEAFF	TGTGCCAGCAGCTTAGGCGGTGACAGGTTGAACACTGAAGCTTTCTTT
-	TRBV9	-	TRBJ2-5	CASSVDGTKEETQYF	TGTGCCAGCAGCGTAGATGGGACAAAAGAGGAGACCCAGTACTTC
-	TRBV9	-	TRBJ2-1	CASSVTLGMGHEQFF	TGTGCCAGCAGCGTAACCCTGGGGATGGGCCATGAGCAGTTCTTC
-	TRBV28	TRBD1	TRBJ2-1	CASGKGTASYNEQFF	TGTGCCAGCGGGAAAGGGACAGCCTCCTACAATGAGCAGTTCTTC
-	TRBV18	TRBD2	TRBJ2-3	CASSPLPTSGGTDTQYF	TGTGCCAGCTCACCACTCCCTACTAGCGGGGGGACGGATACGCAGTATTTT
-	TRBV6-5	TRBD1	TRBJ2-1	CASSYGDSYNEQFF	TGTGCCAGCAGTTACGGGGACAGTTACAATGAGCAGTTCTTC
once	TRBV5-1	-	TRBJ2-7	CASSLETQGLEQYF	TGCGCCAGCAGCTTGGAAACACAGGGACTCGAGCAGTACTTC
-	TRBV28	-	TRBJ2-5	CASRKLSRTQYF	TGTGCCAGCAGAAAGCTAAGTCGGACCCAGTACTTC
once	TRBV7-9	-	TRBJ1-3	CASSLAGAAGNTIYF	TGTGCCAGCAGCTTAGCAGGGGCAGCTGGAAACACCATATATTTT
-	TRBV4-1	TRBD1	TRBJ1-5	CASSVQGGLNQPQHF	TGCGCCAGCAGCGTCCAGGGGGGCCTCAATCAGCCCCAGCATTTT
once	TRBV5-4	-	TRBJ2-7	CASSLAGGRANYEQYF	TGTGCCAGCAGCTTGGCCGGGGGACGGGCGAACTACGAGCAGTACTTC
-	TRBV30	TRBD1	TRBJ1-3	CASSTGAGNTIYF	TGTGCCTCCTCGACAGGGGCCGGAAACACCATATATTTT
-	TRBV27	-	TRBJ1-2	CASSRTANYGYTF	TGTGCCAGCAGCAGGACAGCAAACTATGGCTACACCTTC
once	TRBV5-1	-	TRBJ2-3	CASSLVGADTQYF	TGCGCCAGCAGCTTGGTAGGGGCAGATACGCAGTATTTT
once	TRBV10-2	-	TRBJ1-2	CASSGQGELYGYTF	TGCGCCAGCAGTGGGCAGGGAGAGCTCTATGGCTACACCTTC
-	TRBV18	-	TRBJ2-4	CASSPLGGFGKNIQYF	TGTGCCAGCTCACCACTGGGGGGATTCGGCAAAAACATTCAGTACTTC
few	TRBV12-5	-	TRBJ2-7	CASGLALGTNYEQYF	TGTGCTAGTGGTTTGGCCCTAGGGACAAACTACGAGCAGTACTTC
-	TRBV2	-	TRBJ1-3	CASSSQGRNGNTIYF	TGTGCCAGCAGCTCACAGGGCCGTAACGGAAACACCATATATTTT
-	TRBV5-1	-	TRBJ2-5	CASSLVPSGRKETQYF	TGCGCCAGCAGCTTGGTCCCATCGGGCCGTAAAGAGACCCAGTACTTC